A selection of T cell receptor beta chains follows, all from one sample in a study of T cell responses to AZD1222 COVID-19 vaccine. Clones were sequenced by immunoSEQ multiplex PCR, and TCRdb holds only the in-frame ones, with some missing. The sample lists approximately 150,000 clones, more than 80% seen once, with roughly 3.2% in the top ten. The sequenced sample was peripheral blood, obtained 28 days after the second AZD1222 dose. These receptors all stem from an adult who received the AZD1222 COVID-19 vaccine. The CDR3 runs from the conserved cysteine through the conserved F or W. A D gene is named only where the DNA matches it firmly. Only some rows state a clone size, as once, few, many or a class for expanded clones.

TRBD1 TRBJ1-1 TRBV11-3 NA TGTGCCAGCAGTCTAGGACAGGGGGTGAACACTGAAGCTTTCTTT CASSLGQGVNTEAFF
TRBD1 TRBJ1-3 TRBV3-1/TRBV3-2 NA TGTGCCAGCCGACAGGGCCGTAGCTCTGGAAACACCATATATTTT CASRQGRSSGNTIYF
TRBD1 TRBJ1-1 TRBV2 NA TGTGCCAGCAGCCCGGGACAGGCTTTTACTGAAGCTTTCTTT CASSPGQAFTEAFF
NA TRBJ2-7 TRBV5-1 NA TGCGCCAGCAGCTTGGATGGACAGTATGCCTACGAGCAGTACTTC CASSLDGQYAYEQYF
NA TRBJ1-2 TRBV29-1 NA TGCAGCGTCAATTATAAGGGCTACACCTTC CSVNYKGYTF
NA TRBJ2-5 TRBV19 NA TGTGCCAGTAGACCGACGGACCAAGAGACCCAGTACTTC CASRPTDQETQYF
TRBD1 TRBJ2-7 TRBV7-9 NA TGTGCCAGCAGCTCGAGTATACAGGGGATCCCCTACGAGCAGTACTTC CASSSSIQGIPYEQYF
NA TRBJ1-3 TRBV9 NA TGTGCCAGCAGCGTAAGCTCTATCTCTGGAAACACCATATATTTT CASSVSSISGNTIYF
TRBD2 TRBJ2-1 TRBV7-2 NA TGTGCCAGCAGCTTGGGACTAGCGGGAGACAATGAGCAGTTCTTC CASSLGLAGDNEQFF
NA TRBJ1-4 TRBV5-6 NA TGTGCCAGCACTAAACTCGGGGGGGAAACTAATGAAAAACTGTTTTTT CASTKLGGETNEKLFF
NA TRBJ1-5 TRBV2 NA TGTGCCAGCAGTGAATATGGGGCCCAGCCCCAGCATTTT CASSEYGAQPQHF
NA TRBJ1-1 TRBV7-8 NA TGTGCCAGCAGCCCCAGAACGGGGATGAACACTGAAGCTTTCTTT CASSPRTGMNTEAFF
TRBD1 TRBJ1-6 TRBV5-5 NA TGTGCCAGCAGCCTGACAGGGATAAGTTCACCCCTCCACTTT CASSLTGISSPLHF
NA TRBJ1-2 TRBV4-2 NA TGTGCCAGCAGCCCGGGGGTTAACTATGGCTACACCTTC CASSPGVNYGYTF
TRBD1 TRBJ1-3 TRBV11-2 NA TGTGCCAGCAGCTTAGAACCAGGGACAGGAGCATCTGGAAACACCATATATTTT CASSLEPGTGASGNTIYF
NA TRBJ2-1 TRBV7-2 NA TGTGCCAGCAGCCCTCAGGGCGCTGGCTCCTACAATGAGCAGTTCTTC CASSPQGAGSYNEQFF
TRBD2 TRBJ2-2 TRBV6-1 NA TGTGCCAGCAGTGCCGTGGGGAGGGTTGGTACCGGGGAGCTGTTTTTT CASSAVGRVGTGELFF
NA TRBJ1-5 TRBV19 NA TGTGCCAGGGGGAGGCCCAGCAGAGTTCAGCCCCAGCATTTT CARGRPSRVQPQHF
TRBD1 TRBJ1-5 TRBV6-5 once TGTGCCAGCAGGGCGGACAGGAATCAGCCCCAGCATTTT CASRADRNQPQHF
NA TRBJ2-1 TRBV25-1 once TGTGCCAGCCTGGGGGGGGCTTATGAGCAGTTCTTC CASLGGAYEQFF
TRBD1 TRBJ1-6 TRBV10-3 NA TGTGCCATCAGTGCGGGACAGGATAATTCACCCCTCCACTTT CAISAGQDNSPLHF
NA TRBJ2-2 TRBV6-5 NA TGTGCCAGCATCGGGCGGTTTAAGGACACCGGGGAGCTGTTTTTT CASIGRFKDTGELFF
NA TRBJ2-7 TRBV6-5 NA TGTGCCAGCAGTTTCGGCCTTCCCTACGAGCAGTACTTC CASSFGLPYEQYF
TRBD1 TRBJ1-2 TRBV5-1 NA TGCGCCAGCAGCGTGGGACAGCAGAACTATGGCTACACCTTC CASSVGQQNYGYTF
NA TRBJ2-2 TRBV27 NA TGTGCCAGCAGTACGAAACATGACTACACCGGGGAGCTGTTTTTT CASSTKHDYTGELFF
TRBD2 TRBJ2-3 TRBV4-1 NA TGCGCCAGCAGCCAAGCAGCGGGAGGGGCGTATGCCACAGATACGCAGTATTTT CASSQAAGGAYATDTQYF
NA TRBJ2-5 TRBV5-1 NA TGCGCCAGCAGCCCTGGGGCAGGGCGCTATCAAGAGACCCAGTACTTC CASSPGAGRYQETQYF
NA TRBJ1-1 TRBV11-2 NA TGTGCCAGCAGCCCCCAGACCTGGGGCACTGAAGCTTTCTTT CASSPQTWGTEAFF
NA TRBJ2-7 TRBV5-4 NA TGTGCCAGCAGCTCCGGGACTTCGACCTACGAGCAGTACTTC CASSSGTSTYEQYF
NA TRBJ1-2 TRBV29-1 NA TGCAGCGTTGCGTACAGGAGTGCCAACTATGGCTACACCTTC CSVAYRSANYGYTF
NA TRBJ2-2 TRBV5-4 few TGTGCCAGCACTATCTCCGGGGGTTTTCATACCGGGGAGCTGTTTTTT CASTISGGFHTGELFF
TRBD1 TRBJ2-7 TRBV29-1 NA TGCAGCGTCCTGGGGGTCGGGACAGGGATCTACGAGCAGTACTTC CSVLGVGTGIYEQYF
NA TRBJ2-5 TRBV6-5 NA TGTGCCAGCAGTTACTCAGGCGTAGAGACCCAGTACTTC CASSYSGVETQYF
NA TRBJ2-3 TRBV7-9 NA TGTGCCAGCAGCTTAGCGGGGGGCACAGATACGCAGTATTTT CASSLAGGTDTQYF
TRBD1 TRBJ1-2 TRBV5-1 NA TGCGCCAGCAGCGCGGGACAGGGTCCCGGCTACACCTTC CASSAGQGPGYTF